These 31 T cell receptor beta chains came from one sample sequenced in a study of blood T cells in healthy people across ages. Primers used in a second PCR of roughly 7 to 12 cycles were a sample-barcoded 5' primer and a J-beta primer mix. Each CDR3 protein is one row after TCRdb ran MiXCR on the 5' RACE reads. The sample consists of more than 1 million distinct CDR3 sequences, over 35% of them appearing once. The sequencing sample was made of blood. The receptors stem from a woman aged 55-69 years in good health.

The chain joins TRBV15 to TRBJ2-1; 13 bases are a match to TRBD2. CDR1 and CDR2 from the germline V gene are LNHNV and YYDKDF (reference sequence). The CDR3 length is 19 residues. Trimming at V came to 3 bases and at J to 9 bases, leaving 17 bases not matched to a gene. The DNA of the CDR3 is TGTGCCACCAGCAGCCTGACTAGCGGGAGGTCCAGAAAGGAGAGTGAGCAGTTCTTC. It specifies CATSSLTSGRSRKESEQFF.

This clonotype has a handful of counts. The chain recombines TRBV28 with TRBJ2-4, with 9 bases fitting TRBD1. This CDR3 has 15 amino acids. Germline trimming cut 4 bases from V and 4 bases from J; bases unmatched to any gene: 5. The germline V gene encodes CDR1 MDHEN and CDR2 SYDVKM. The CDR3 DNA sequence: TGTGCCAGCAGTTCGTTTGACAGGGGGAAAAACATTCAGTACTTC. As protein: CASSSFDRGKNIQYF.

V and J are TRBV4-1 and TRBJ2-7; TRBD2 matches at 12 bases. V dropped 1 base and J dropped 1; count of bases not matched to a gene: 8. This CDR3 is built from 18 residues. In germline, CDR1 is MGHRA, CDR2 YSYEKL. The CDR3 nucleotides are TGCGCCAGCAGCCAAGTGGCAGGACTAGCGGGAAGATCCTACGAGCAGTACTTC. Protein product: CASSQVAGLAGRSYEQYF.

This clonotype turned up a few times. The V gene is TRBV21-1, the J gene TRBJ2-1; the table's D call, TRBD1, was not checked against the DNA. TRBV21-1 is a known pseudogene. This CDR3 is built from 16 residues. The CDR3 protein is CASSSSDRTGDNEQFF. CDR3 nucleotide sequence: TGTGCCAGCAGCTCGTCGGACAGGACCGGGGACAATGAGCAGTTCTTC.

V is TRBV7-9 and J is TRBJ2-2; 8 bases map to TRBD2. CDR3 length equals 15 residues. Germline V CDR1 and CDR2: SEHNR, FQNEAQ (reference sequence). J was trimmed by 6 bases and V by 4 bases; bases with no gene match: 7. The CDR3 protein is CASSWSGRTPGELFF. For the CDR3, the DNA is TGTGCCAGCAGCTGGAGCGGGAGAACCCCCGGGGAGCTGTTTTTT.

V is TRBV7-9 and J is TRBJ2-1; TRBD2 matches 14 bases. V dropped 4 bases and J dropped 7; count of bases not matched to a gene: 9. Germline-derived CDR1 and CDR2 are SEHNR and FQNEAQ (reference sequence). This CDR3 contains 17 residues. The CDR3 coding sequence is TGTGCCAGCAGCTCTTGGACTAGCGGGAGGACGTGGAATGAGCAGTTCTTC. This translates into CASSSWTSGRTWNEQFF.

In its sample, this clonotype was seen a few times. The chain carries TRBV5-1 and TRBJ2-1; 9 bases align to TRBD2. Germline CDR1 SGHRS, CDR2 YFSETQ. V shed 5 bases and J 3 bases; nucleotides not matched to a gene: 9. The length of the CDR3 is 16 residues. DNA of the CDR3: TGCGCCAGCAGTCAACTAGCGGGTTCGATCTACAATGAGCAGTTCTTC. Protein sequence: CASSQLAGSIYNEQFF.

The genes are TRBV5-1 and TRBJ2-1; 8 bases agree with TRBD2. V trimming: 7 bases; J trimming: 4 bases; junction bases outside the gene matches: 4. CDR1 is SGHRS and CDR2 is YFSETQ in the germline V gene. CDR3 length equals 13 residues. CDR3 bases: TGCGCCAGCCTTGGCGGGAGGTACAATGAGCAGTTCTTC. This codes for CASLGGRYNEQFF.

The V and J genes are TRBV20-1 and TRBJ2-1; D perhaps matches TRBD2 (7 bases). The V end was cut by 5 bases, the J end by 2 bases, with 22 bases between. This CDR3 is built from 17 residues. The germline V gene encodes CDR1 DFQATT and CDR2 SNEGSKA (reference sequence). The CDR3 here is CSAGSWGGLDTYNEQFF. CDR3 bases: TGCAGTGCTGGATCATGGGGGGGCCTAGATACCTACAATGAGCAGTTCTTC.

V usage is TRBV4-2 and J usage is TRBJ2-1, with 12 positions matching TRBD1. The CDR3 has 16 residues. V trimming: 6 bases; J trimming: 5 bases; junction bases outside the gene matches: 8. Germline V gives CDR1 LGHNA, CDR2 YNFKEQ. This CDR3 reads CASSFRGQGANNEQFF. Here the CDR3 DNA reads TGTGCCAGCAGTTTTCGGGGACAGGGGGCTAACAATGAGCAGTTCTTC.

J is TRBJ1-5 and V is TRBV12-3 or TRBV12-4; D call uncertain. This CDR3 region has 12 residues. With 5 bases removed from V and 9 bases from J, the gap between germline ends came to 11 bases. The CDR3 here is CASSPPAGPQHF. In nucleotides, the CDR3 is TGTGCCAGCAGTCCGCCCGCGGGGCCCCAGCATTTT.

This clonotype turned up a few times. The chain uses TRBV29-1 and TRBJ1-1; D is uncertain. The germline V and J ends were trimmed by 1 base and 3 bases, with 9 bases remaining between them. The CDR3 has 13 residues. CDR1 is SQVTM, CDR2 ANQGSEA, per germline. CDR3 sequence reads: CSVEGPRDTEAFF. In nucleotides, the CDR3 is TGCAGCGTTGAAGGACCGCGCGACACTGAAGCTTTCTTT.

This clonotype was seen more than once but under ten times. This sequence joins TRBV29-1 and TRBJ1-6; a possible D gene is TRBD1 (5 bases). The CDR3 extends over 12 amino acids. Germline V gene sequence: CDR1 SQVTM, CDR2 ANQGSEA. Trimming removed 8 bases at V and 8 bases at J, with 13 bases between. The CDR3 DNA follows: TGCAGCCCAGACAGATTTCATTCACCCCTCCACTTT. It is translated as CSPDRFHSPLHF.

V usage is TRBV6-5 and J usage is TRBJ2-3, with 12 bases matching TRBD2. This CDR3 is 17 amino acids long. The germline V gene has CDR1 MNHEY and CDR2 SVGAGI. V shed 0 bases, J shed 6 bases, and the junction held 7 bases outside the gene matches. The CDR3 DNA follows: TGTGCCAGCAGTTACTCCCCGACTAGCGGGAGTGGGGATACGCAGTATTTT. It codes for CASSYSPTSGSGDTQYF.

The V call is TRBV27, the J call TRBJ2-7; TRBD2 agrees at 15 bases. Trimming took 0 bases from V and 7 from J; bases not matched to a gene: 13. Germline V gene sequence: CDR1 MNHEY, CDR2 SMNVEV (reference sequence). The CDR3 covers 19 residues. The CDR3 loop is CASSLSGAGTSGRHNEQYF. For the CDR3, the DNA is TGTGCCAGCAGTTTATCGGGGGCCGGGACTAGCGGGAGGCACAATGAGCAGTACTTC.

The CDR3 nucleotides are TGCAGTGCTAGAGATCTGGTCCAGCAGTACTTC. Protein product: CSARDLVQQYF. The chain links TRBV20-1 to TRBJ2-7; D is uncertain. The germline gives CDR1 DFQATT, CDR2 SNEGSKA (reference sequence). The V and J ends lost 0 bases and 8 bases respectively, with 8 bases between them. This CDR3 spans 11 amino acids.

The gene calls are TRBV4-1 and TRBJ2-7; 12 bases agree with TRBD1. Germline CDR1 reads MGHRA; CDR2 reads YSYEKL. The CDR3 spans 15 residues. The V and J ends lost 1 base and 5 bases, in that order; junction bases with no gene match: 3. In DNA form, the CDR3 reads TGCGCCAGCAGCCAAGGGGACAGGGGGCAGAACGAGCAGTACTTC. Residues: CASSQGDRGQNEQYF.

The V gene is TRBV23-1, the J gene TRBJ1-6; 7 nucleotides align to TRBD1. TRBV23-1 is known as an ORF, though its function is uncertain. V trimming: 0 bases; J trimming: 8 bases; junction bases outside the gene matches: 4. The CDR3 has 15 amino acids. CDR3 protein: CASSQSEGAYSPLHF. The DNA of the CDR3 is TGCGCCAGCAGTCAATCGGAGGGGGCTTATTCACCCCTCCACTTT.

V gene TRBV11-2 combines with J gene TRBJ2-1; tentatively, D is TRBD1 (5 bases). This CDR3 is 11 amino acids long. V lost 8 bases, J lost 9 bases, and 11 bases lay in between. Germline lookup yields CDR1 SGHAT and CDR2 FQNNGV. In DNA form, the CDR3 reads TGTGCCAGCGTGTGGGGCATTGAGCAGTTCTTC. This sequence encodes CASVWGIEQFF.

The gene calls are TRBV6-2 or TRBV6-3 and TRBJ2-4, with TRBD2 matching 13 bases. CDR1 and CDR2 (germline): MNHEY, SVGEGT. The junction had 5 bases not matched to a gene; V was cut back by 6 bases and J by 0 bases. This CDR3 contains 17 residues. The CDR3 spells CASSGTSGTLAKNIQYF. In DNA form, the CDR3 reads TGTGCCAGCAGCGGGACTAGCGGGACCTTAGCCAAAAACATTCAGTACTTC.

The chain recombines TRBV10-3 with TRBJ1-2, with 7 bases aligning to TRBD1. Trimming cost V 5 bases and J 6 bases; bases outside gene matches: 6. This CDR3 has 13 residues. Per the germline V gene, CDR1 is ENHRY and CDR2 is SYGVKD. CDR3 nucleotide sequence: TGTGCCATCAGTAGCCCAGGGGGGAATGGCTACACCTTC. This translates into CAISSPGGNGYTF.

This clonotype was seen ten or more times. V usage is TRBV24-1 and J usage is TRBJ2-1; possibly TRBD1 for D (5 bases). Trimming took off 10 bases at V and 0 bases at J, with 15 bases between the two ends. The V gene's germline CDR1 is KGHDR and CDR2 SFDVKD. The CDR3 is 15 residues long. The CDR3 DNA follows: TGTGCCACTCCTGTGGGGCGTCGCTCCTACAATGAGCAGTTCTTC. It yields the protein CATPVGRRSYNEQFF.

The CDR3 reads CASSQGWTSGEDEQYF. The CDR3 DNA reads TGTGCCAGCAGCCAAGGTTGGACTAGCGGGGAAGACGAGCAGTACTTC. The J gene is TRBJ2-4, the V gene TRBV3-1, with 12 bases lining up with TRBD2. The J call may not be correct, given that the DNA end is closer to TRBJ2-7. Germline lookup yields CDR1 LGHDT and CDR2 YNNKEL (reference sequence). The CDR3 has 16 amino acids.

This clonotype showed up just a few times. V and J are TRBV29-1 and TRBJ1-5; 7 nucleotides match TRBD1. V dropped 4 bases and J dropped 3; count of bases not matched to a gene: 6. Per the germline V gene, CDR1 is SQVTM and CDR2 is ANQGSEA. This CDR3 contains 14 residues. The chain's CDR3 is CSVVGTDLNQPQHF. CDR3 nucleotides: TGCAGCGTTGTCGGGACAGATCTCAATCAGCCCCAGCATTTT.

V is TRBV5-1 and J is TRBJ1-5; 7 nucleotides match TRBD1. CDR3 length: 16 amino acids. CDR1 is SGHRS and CDR2 is YFSETQ in the germline V gene. Trimming removed 3 bases from V and 6 bases from J; junction bases left unmatched: 12. The CDR3 protein is CASSWDRQGSVQPQHF. The CDR3 region has the DNA TGCGCCAGCAGCTGGGACCGACAGGGTTCGGTTCAGCCCCAGCATTTT.

The genes are TRBV28 and TRBJ2-7, with TRBD2 as a possible D gene (6 bases). The V and J ends lost 5 bases and 0 bases respectively, with 14 bases between them. Germline-derived CDR1 and CDR2 are MDHEN and SYDVKM. CDR3 size: 15 residues. CDR3 DNA: TGTGCCAGCAGTGCCCCGGGACTCAGCTCCTACGAGCAGTACTTC. This gives the protein CASSAPGLSSYEQYF.

This clonotype was seen ten or more times. The chain links TRBV29-1 to TRBJ2-5; D remains ambiguous. CDR1 is SQVTM, CDR2 ANQGSEA, per germline. Trimming removed 2 bases from V and 6 bases from J, with 10 bases in between. This CDR3 has 12 amino acids. The CDR3 sequence: CSVESPMKTQYF. CDR3 coding DNA: TGCAGCGTTGAATCCCCAATGAAGACCCAGTACTTC.

V is TRBV11-2 and J is TRBJ2-1, with 10 positions matching TRBD2. V was pared by 5 bases and J by 4 bases, with 8 bases of the junction left unmatched. Germline V CDR1 and CDR2: SGHAT, FQNNGV. CDR3 size: 16 residues. This CDR3 is CASSSRAGGFYNEQFF. In nucleotides, the CDR3 is TGTGCCAGCAGCAGCCGAGCGGGAGGGTTTTACAATGAGCAGTTCTTC.

The sample holds a few counts of this clonotype. This rearrangement joins TRBV7-9 to TRBJ2-7; 11 nucleotides match TRBD2. The length of the CDR3 is 15 residues. J gave up 4 bases and V 3 bases, and 5 bases lay outside the gene matches. CDR1 and CDR2 (germline): SEHNR, FQNEAQ (reference sequence). CDR3 nucleotides: TGTGCCAGCAGCTTGTTCGGGACTAGCGGATACGAGCAGTACTTC. The encoded protein is CASSLFGTSGYEQYF.

In this sample, this clonotype turned up a few times. The gene calls are TRBV29-1 and TRBJ2-7; the match to TRBD1 covers 10 bases. The J call is doubtful: the DNA matches TRBJ2-5 better. The CDR3 runs to 14 residues. The V gene's germline CDR1 is SQVTM and CDR2 ANQGSEA. The CDR3 region has the DNA TGCAGCGTTCGGGACAGGGGATTTTGGGAGACCCAGTACTTC. Protein sequence: CSVRDRGFWETQYF.

This sequence joins TRBV6-4 and TRBJ2-7, with 7 bases identical to TRBD2. Germline V CDR1 and CDR2: MRHNA, SNTAGT. CDR3 length: 13 residues. The J segment lost 7 bases and the V segment lost 4 bases, leaving 7 bases of the junction unmatched. The CDR3: CASSALLGGEQYF. The CDR3, as DNA: TGTGCCAGCAGTGCCCTCTTGGGAGGGGAGCAGTACTTC.